Following are 10 T cell receptor beta chains from one sample sequenced in a study of T cell responses to AZD1222 COVID-19 vaccine. TCRdb's copy holds only in-frame clones and misses some; the assay was immunoSEQ multiplex PCR. The table has some 150,000 clones, more than 85% seen once; the top ten hold 6.9%. The sequencing used peripheral blood, collected after recovery from COVID-19. The origin of the receptors is an adult who had recovered from COVID-19.

V is TRBV9 and J is TRBJ1-3; D is unclear. Germline loops: CDR1 SGDLS, CDR2 YYNGEE. The V end was cut by 3 bases, the J end by 9 bases, with 10 bases between. The CDR3 totals 12 residues. In DNA, the CDR3 is TGTGCCAGCAGCGAAACGCCTGGCACCATATATTTT. It is translated as CASSETPGTIYF.

The rearrangement links TRBV7-3 to TRBJ2-3, with 8 positions matching TRBD2. The trim removed 1 base at V and 0 bases at J, leaving 3 bases unmatched. The CDR3 has 16 amino acids. The V gene's germline CDR1 is SGHTA and CDR2 FQGTGA. CDR3 nucleotides: TGTGCCAGCAGCTTAAGGTCTAGCGGGAGCACAGATACGCAGTATTTT. It codes for CASSLRSSGSTDTQYF. Filled out from reference TRBV7-3 and TRBJ2-3, the complete variable domain reads GAGVSQTPSNKVTEKGKYVELRCDPISGHTALYWYRQSLGQGPEFLIYFQGTGAADDSGLPNDRFFAVRPEGSVSTLKIQRTERGDSAVYLCASSLRSSGSTDTQYFGPGTRLTVL.

This clone was observed a few times. The chain has TRBV19 and TRBJ1-2; 7 nucleotides line up with TRBD1. CDR3 length equals 15 residues. J was trimmed by 5 bases and V by 6 bases; bases with no gene match: 12. Germline V CDR1 and CDR2: LNHDA, SQIVND (reference sequence). CDR3 DNA: TGTGCCAGTAGAACGCTCCGCCGGGACAGTTATGGCTACACCTTC. It translates to CASRTLRRDSYGYTF.

The rearrangement joins TRBV7-8 to TRBJ2-5; 10 nucleotides align to TRBD2. This CDR3 is built from 18 residues. Germline CDR1 reads SGHVS; CDR2 reads FQNEAQ. V lost 6 bases and J lost 2; bases outside the gene matches: 15. In nucleotides, the CDR3 is TGTGCCAGCAGACCTTACGGGCTAGCGGGAGTGTTGCAAGAGACCCAGTACTTC. This translates into CASRPYGLAGVLQETQYF.

The chain links TRBV28 to TRBJ1-4; TRBD1 matches at 7 bases. The ends lost 2 bases at V and 3 bases at J; junction bases unmatched: 3. Germline V gene lookup returns CDR1 MDHEN and CDR2 SYDVKM. This CDR3 region has 15 residues. CDR3 nucleotides: TGTGCCAGCAGTTTAAGGGGGACAGCTAATGAAAAACTGTTTTTT. Its protein product is CASSLRGTANEKLFF.

This chain connects TRBV6-2 or TRBV6-3 to TRBJ1-6, with D perhaps matching TRBD1 (6 bases). Trimming removed 0 bases at V and 5 bases at J, with 17 bases between. Per germline, CDR1 MNHEY and CDR2 SVGEGT. The CDR3 length is 18 residues. The CDR3 DNA reads TGTGCCAGCAGTTACTCGACCTACCGACAGGCTAATAATTCACCCCTCCACTTT. Protein product: CASSYSTYRQANNSPLHF.

This chain uses TRBV28 with TRBJ1-6; D is unclear. The CDR3 has 16 residues. Germline CDR1 and CDR2: MDHEN and SYDVKM. The ends were cut back, 3 bases at V and 0 bases at J, with 9 bases in the middle. As DNA, the CDR3 is TGTGCCAGCAGTTTTCTGAGGAGCTCCTATAATTCACCCCTCCACTTT. As protein: CASSFLRSSYNSPLHF.

In this sample, this clone turned up a few times. The chain has TRBV12-3 or TRBV12-4 and TRBJ2-7; D is perhaps TRBD2 (6 bases). Trimming cost V 2 bases and J 7 bases, with 12 bases left between them. The CDR3 is made up of 13 amino acids. CDR3 nucleotide sequence: TGTGCCAGCAGTTTAACTAGCCCGGGGGAGCAGTACTTC. This sequence encodes CASSLTSPGEQYF.

The chain has TRBV19 and TRBJ2-5, with TRBD2 as a possible D gene (6 bases). The CDR3 contains 13 residues. Germline lookup yields CDR1 LNHDA and CDR2 SQIVND (reference sequence). The V end lost 4 bases, the J end lost 5 bases, and 11 bases lay between the germline ends. CDR3 sequence reads: CASSTIRGETQYF. In DNA, the CDR3 is TGTGCCAGTAGTACCATTCGGGGGGAGACCCAGTACTTC.

CDR3 protein: CASSRDRNYYEQYF. In DNA, the CDR3 is TGCGCCAGCAGCCGTGACAGAAATTACTACGAGCAGTACTTC. The V and J genes are TRBV5-1 and TRBJ2-7; D possibly corresponds to TRBD1 (5 bases). The CDR3 totals 14 residues. The germline V gene encodes CDR1 SGHRS and CDR2 YFSETQ. Trimming took 4 bases from V and 3 from J, leaving 14 bases between them.